These 24 T cell receptor beta chains were all obtained from the same sample, sequenced in a study of response to subunit inactivated influenza vaccine. TCRdb used MiXCR to reprocess the RT-PCR reads, holding one entry per CDR3 protein. This table holds approximately 700,000 distinct CDR3 sequences, 15% to 18% found once. Sequencing was performed on PBMCs from blood, taken 11 to 12 days after vaccination. Receptor source: a man aged 45-60 years who received an inactivated influenza vaccine.

The chain combines TRBV25-1 with TRBJ2-1; D gene ambiguous. This CDR3 spans 13 amino acids. The V end was cut by 3 bases, the J end by 3 bases, with 6 bases between. Germline V gene lookup returns CDR1 MGHDK and CDR2 SYGVNS. The CDR3 DNA follows: TGTGCCAGCAGTGACTCAAACTACAATGAGCAGTTCTTC. Protein product: CASSDSNYNEQFF.

This clonotype was counted many times. This rearrangement joins TRBV20-1 to TRBJ2-3; TRBD1 matches at 8 bases. The CDR3 has 14 amino acids. The germline V gene has CDR1 DFQATT and CDR2 SNEGSKA (reference sequence). Trimming took 2 bases from V and 6 from J; bases not matched to a gene: 7. In DNA, the CDR3 is TGCAGTGCTAGACCGAGCAGGGGGCAGGATACGCAGTATTTT. Residues: CSARPSRGQDTQYF.

This clonotype showed up many times. The chain carries TRBV6-1 and TRBJ1-2; 10 bases line up with TRBD1. The J segment lost 3 bases and the V segment lost 6 bases, leaving 10 bases of the junction unmatched. The CDR3 is 16 residues long. Looked up from germline, CDR1 is MNHNS and CDR2 is SASEGT. The CDR3 coding sequence is TGTGCCAGCAGCTCCTTATCAGGACAGGGGGACTATGGCTACACCTTC. It yields the protein CASSSLSGQGDYGYTF.

This clonotype was found many times. V usage is TRBV12-3 or TRBV12-4 and J usage is TRBJ2-1; 12 bases are shared with TRBD2. The CDR3 is 15 residues long. J was trimmed by 11 bases and V by 6 bases; bases with no gene match: 11. In nucleotides, the CDR3 is TGTGCCAGCAGACTCGGACTAGCGGGGAATTCTAAGCAGTTCTTC. As protein: CASRLGLAGNSKQFF.

V gene TRBV11-2 combines with J gene TRBJ2-1; D ambiguous. CDR1 and CDR2 from the germline V gene are SGHAT and FQNNGV. The CDR3 extends over 15 amino acids. The V end lost 5 bases, the J end lost 0 bases, and 11 bases lay between the germline ends. The CDR3 bases are TGTGCCAGCAGCGCGGTCAGTAGCTCCTACAATGAGCAGTTCTTC. It yields the protein CASSAVSSSYNEQFF.

This clonotype was seen a few times. The gene calls are TRBV5-1 and TRBJ2-6; D gene uncertain. V was cut by 0 bases and J by 0 bases, with 7 bases left in between. CDR1 and CDR2 (germline): SGHRS, YFSETQ. The CDR3 runs 16 residues. CDR3 bases: TGCGCCAGCAGCTTGGGCGGCCCCTCTGGGGCCAACGTCCTGACTTTC. Amino acids: CASSLGGPSGANVLTF.

Many counts were recorded for this clonotype. This chain uses TRBV2 with TRBJ1-1; D not certain. The CDR3 runs to 10 residues. V lost 6 bases and J lost 11, with 10 bases in between. CDR1 is SNHLY, CDR2 FYNNEI, per germline. For the CDR3, the DNA is TGTGCCAGCAGCGACGGCCGGGCTTTCTTT. Protein sequence: CASSDGRAFF.

Ten or more counts support this clonotype. The chain combines TRBV2 with TRBJ2-7, with D tentatively TRBD1 (5 bases). The CDR3 length is 12 residues. V was shortened by 3 bases and J by 2 bases, with 5 bases between the two germline ends. CDR1 and CDR2 from the germline V gene are SNHLY and FYNNEI. The CDR3 protein is CASSDRAYEQYF. CDR3 coding DNA: TGTGCCAGCAGTGACAGGGCCTACGAGCAGTACTTC. The full variable domain, in which reference TRBV2 and TRBJ2-7 provide the parts outside the CDR3, is EPEVTQTPSHQVTQMGQEVILRCVPISNHLYFYWYRQILGQKVEFLVSFYNNEISEKSEIFDDQFSVERPDGSNFTLKIRSTKLEDSAMYFCASSDRAYEQYFGPGTRLTVT.

The chain joins TRBV27 to TRBJ2-2; D might be TRBD2 (5 bases). From germline, CDR1 is MNHEY and CDR2 SMNVEV (reference sequence). This CDR3 spans 17 amino acids. V was clipped by 0 bases and J by 4 bases, with 15 bases between them. The CDR3 coding sequence is TGTGCCAGCAGTTTATCCAACGGTCCCGCGGGCACCGGGGAGCTGTTTTTT. Translated: CASSLSNGPAGTGELFF.

This clonotype was recorded a few times. The chain carries TRBV20-1 and TRBJ2-5, with TRBD1 as a possible D gene (5 bases). This CDR3 comprises 16 residues. Germline CDR1 reads DFQATT; CDR2 reads SNEGSKA (reference sequence). Trimming stripped 1 base from V and 1 base from J, with 16 bases between. The CDR3 DNA reads TGCAGTGCTAGAGGCAGGAGTGGACACATCCAAGAGACCCAGTACTTC. Translated: CSARGRSGHIQETQYF.

This clonotype was found a few times. The chain couples TRBV7-9 to TRBJ2-5; D might be TRBD1 (5 bases). Per the germline V gene, CDR1 is SEHNR and CDR2 is FQNEAQ (reference sequence). The CDR3 has 13 residues. The V end lost 6 bases, the J end lost 3 bases, and 11 bases lay between the germline ends. CDR3 sequence reads: CASRNLGEETQYF. The CDR3 bases are TGTGCCAGCAGAAATTTAGGGGAAGAGACCCAGTACTTC.

The sample holds a few counts of this clonotype. This chain links TRBV5-6 with TRBJ2-2; the D gene is possibly TRBD2 (6 bases). Germline V gene lookup returns CDR1 SGHDT and CDR2 YYEEEE. The V end lost 4 bases, the J end lost 1 base, and 14 bases lay between the germline ends. The CDR3 sequence is 16 residues long. This CDR3 reads CASSAGQFKNTGELFF. In DNA, the CDR3 is TGTGCCAGCAGCGCGGGGCAGTTCAAGAACACCGGGGAGCTGTTTTTT.

This clonotype appeared many times. The rearrangement links TRBV5-1 to TRBJ2-7; TRBD2 matches at 10 bases. Germline V gene data show CDR1 as SGHRS and CDR2 as YFSETQ. This CDR3 has 15 amino acids. Trimming took 0 bases from V and 3 from J; bases not matched to a gene: 3. The CDR3 DNA follows: TGCGCCAGCAGCTTGGGTACTAGCGGGAACTACGAGCAGTACTTC. Its translation is CASSLGTSGNYEQYF.

This chain links TRBV24-1 with TRBJ2-5, with TRBD2 as a possible D gene (5 bases). V dropped 4 bases and J dropped 2 bases, with 16 bases sitting between them. Germline CDR1 is KGHDR and CDR2 is SFDVKD. The CDR3 sequence is 16 residues long. DNA for the CDR3: TGTGCCACCAGTGACAGAGGAACGGGAAGGCAAGAGACCCAGTACTTC. This gives the protein CATSDRGTGRQETQYF.

CDR3 loop: CSAQTGTNQPQHF. In DNA form, the CDR3 reads TGCAGTGCTCAGACAGGGACCAATCAGCCCCAGCATTTT. V is TRBV20-1 and J is TRBJ1-5, with TRBD1 matching over 7 bases. V lost 5 bases, J lost 3 bases, and 4 bases stayed unmatched. CDR3 size: 13 residues. CDR1 and CDR2 (germline): DFQATT, SNEGSKA (reference sequence).

The chain joins TRBV7-2 to TRBJ2-7; the D gene is possibly TRBD2 (5 bases). The germline CDR1 and CDR2 sequences are SGHTA and FQGNSA. Trimming removed 3 bases from V and 7 bases from J, with 16 bases in between. The CDR3 extends over 14 amino acids. CDR3 protein: CASSLLADLREQYF. For the CDR3, the DNA is TGTGCCAGCAGCTTGCTAGCCGATTTGAGGGAGCAGTACTTC.

There are a few counts of this clonotype. The chain uses TRBV20-1 and TRBJ2-2; a weak D match, TRBD1 (6 bases). Germline V lookup: CDR1 DFQATT, CDR2 SNEGSKA (reference sequence). V was trimmed by 5 bases and J by 3 bases, leaving 16 bases between them. CDR3 length equals 15 residues. CDR3 protein: CSAVARGRHTGELFF. The CDR3 DNA reads TGCAGTGCTGTCGCCAGGGGAAGACACACCGGGGAGCTGTTTTTT.

The rearrangement uses TRBV7-9 and TRBJ1-1; D is unclear. Germline loops: CDR1 SEHNR, CDR2 FQNEAQ (reference sequence). The CDR3 consists of 15 residues. Trimming removed 5 bases from V and 6 bases from J, with 19 bases in between. The CDR3 DNA reads TGTGCCAGCAGCCTCTATGGGCCCACAGACCCTGAAGCTTTCTTT. It is translated as CASSLYGPTDPEAFF.

The V call is TRBV11-1, the J call TRBJ2-6; tentatively, D is TRBD2 (6 bases). Trimming cost V 2 bases and J 2 bases, with 16 bases left between them. Per the germline V gene, CDR1 is SGHAT and CDR2 is FQDESV (reference sequence). The CDR3 has 18 amino acids. CDR3 DNA sequence: TGTGCCAGCAGCTTAAACAACAGGAGGGTGACTGGGGCCAACGTCCTGACTTTC. It is translated as CASSLNNRRVTGANVLTF.

This clonotype showed up just a few times. The chain joins TRBV14 to TRBJ1-5; possibly TRBD1 for D (5 bases). This CDR3 has 15 residues. Looked up from germline, CDR1 is SGHDN and CDR2 is FVKESK. Between the trimmed V and J ends, which lost 10 bases and 0 bases, there was a span of 16 bases. Here the CDR3 reads CATQGVGDSNQPQHF. CDR3 bases: TGTGCCACCCAGGGTGTGGGGGATAGCAATCAGCCCCAGCATTTT. Based on the CDR3 plus reference TRBV14 and TRBJ1-5, the full variable domain is EAGVTQFPSHSVIEKGQTVTLRCDPISGHDNLYWYRRVMGKEIKFLLHFVKESKQDESGMPNNRFLAERTGGTYSTLKVQPAELEDSGVYFCATQGVGDSNQPQHFGDGTRLSIL.

This clonotype was counted only a few times. The chain has TRBV5-1 and TRBJ2-3; the match to TRBD1 covers 9 bases. The J segment lost 6 bases and the V segment lost 6 bases, leaving 8 bases of the junction unmatched. The CDR3 extends over 14 amino acids. Looked up from germline, CDR1 is SGHRS and CDR2 is YFSETQ. CDR3 DNA sequence: TGCGCCAGCACCGAGACAGGGGGAGGGGATACGCAGTATTTT. This gives the protein CASTETGGGDTQYF.

The sample holds a few counts of this clonotype. CDR3 residues: CASSLARGQGQFF. Written as DNA, the CDR3 is TGCGCCAGCAGCTTGGCCAGGGGACAGGGTCAGTTCTTC. The V call is TRBV5-1, the J call TRBJ2-1; 9 nucleotides agree with TRBD1. The CDR3 runs to 13 residues. V dropped 0 bases and J dropped 13; count of bases not matched to a gene: 5. The germline gives CDR1 SGHRS, CDR2 YFSETQ.

The chain combines TRBV5-1 with TRBJ2-7, with TRBD1 matching 9 bases. The CDR3 length is 15 residues. From germline, CDR1 is SGHRS and CDR2 YFSETQ. With 0 bases clipped from V and 7 bases from J, the junction kept 8 bases outside the gene matches. CDR3 loop: CASSLDFSGQGEQYF. The CDR3 DNA reads as TGCGCCAGCAGCTTGGATTTTTCGGGACAGGGAGAGCAGTACTTC.

This chain connects TRBV12-3 or TRBV12-4 to TRBJ2-5; D remains unclear. Trimming left V 5 bases short and J 5 bases short, with 15 bases between. The CDR3 sequence is 14 residues long. CDR3 in amino acids: CASSAIGSGETQYF. CDR3 bases: TGTGCCAGCAGTGCAATCGGATCGGGCGAGACCCAGTACTTC.